This T cell receptor beta chain was sequenced for a study of regulatory T cells in long-lasting Graves disease. For the study at large: Disease was considered persistent Graves' disease after over 5 years of antithyroid drugs (with positive TSH receptor antibodies). Points from the study as a whole: Newly diagnosed disease favored TRBV20-1 and TRBJ2-1 over persistent disease.

Time point reported: persistent/refractory GD, antithyroid drugs over 5 years with positive TRAb. Generation of the TCR library employed RNA extracted from PBMCs. Nine milliliters of peripheral blood were drawn into EDTA tubes. With iRepertoire HTBI primers and Arm-PCR of CDR3 regions, TCR beta libraries were built. In the original processing: Identification yielded 62 TRBV and about 15 TRBJ segments across samples. TCRdb re-analysed the multiplex PCR reads in MiXCR, keeping a single row per CDR3 protein. TCRdb, not the authors, supplied the V and J calls. The data contain roughly 490,000 distinct CDR3 sequences, approximately 22% of them seen just once; the ten biggest clones take up 10% to 15%. There are a few counts of this clonotype. The antigen is not known. Per germline, CDR1 PRHDT and CDR2 FYEKMQ (reference sequence). The CDR3 spans 14 residues. The ends lost 3 bases at V and 6 bases at J; junction bases unmatched: 7.

The sample consisted of peripheral blood mononuclear cells (PBMCs), taken when the disease was refractory, from a patient treated with antithyroid drugs. The receptor was isolated from a female donor with Graves disease. The rearrangement links TRBV13 to TRBJ2-7, with TRBD1 matching 8 bases. CDR3 sequence: CASSFDRGLGEQYF. The CDR3 DNA sequence: TGTGCCAGCAGCTTCGACAGGGGCTTAGGCGAGCAGTACTTC.